The 20 T cell receptor beta chains in this list originate from one sample, sequenced in a study of cytomegalovirus exposure and HLA in healthy donors listed by TCRdb under 2017. The protocol used for the library was the immunoSEQ multiplex PCR assay. TCRdb re-hosts the immuneACCESS table, in-frame sequences only. Its copies lack some clones; in the studies checked, an unresolved V gene accounts for under half of them, and the cause for the rest is not known. For this sample the table gives over 250,000 clones, of which approximately 90% were detected only once. Of the sample, approximately 1% is held by the ten largest clones. The source material was PBMCs. Receptor source: a woman in her thirties in good health and CMV-seropositive.

This clone was picked up many times. The V and J genes are TRBV28 and TRBJ1-2; D unresolved. The CDR3 length is 15 residues. CDR1 and CDR2 from the germline V gene are MDHEN and SYDVKM. The V and J ends lost 5 bases and 1 base respectively, with 14 bases between them. The CDR3 spells CASSIAGGDNYGYTF. The CDR3 nucleotides are TGTGCCAGCAGTATAGCGGGCGGGGATAACTATGGCTACACCTTC.

This chain joins TRBV27 and TRBJ1-5, with D possibly matching TRBD1 (5 bases). This CDR3 is 16 amino acids long. From germline, CDR1 is MNHEY and CDR2 SMNVEV (reference sequence). V gave up 3 bases and J gave up 0 bases, with 12 bases separating them. In nucleotides, the CDR3 is TGTGCCAGCAGTTTCTCGGGGGAAAATAGCAATCAGCCCCAGCATTTT. Its translation is CASSFSGENSNQPQHF.

This rearrangement joins TRBV14 to TRBJ2-5, with D possibly being TRBD2 (6 bases). Germline V CDR1 and CDR2: SGHDN, FVKESK. This CDR3 is built from 14 residues. Trimming took 0 bases from V and 6 from J, leaving 11 bases between them. As DNA, the CDR3 is TGTGCCAGCAGCCAAGATTTGGAGGGACAGACCCAGTACTTC. Protein product: CASSQDLEGQTQYF.

The CDR3 DNA is TGCGCCAGCAGCTTGGTGGGGGGCGCCGGTGAAGCTTTCTTT. Translated, it gives CASSLVGGAGEAFF. The V gene is TRBV5-1, the J gene TRBJ1-1; the D gene is possibly TRBD1 (6 bases). This CDR3 spans 14 amino acids. Germline CDR1 is SGHRS and CDR2 is YFSETQ. Deletions cut 0 bases from V and 7 bases from J, with 13 bases between.

This clone has only a few counts. This chain connects TRBV18 to TRBJ2-2, with 9 bases aligning to TRBD2. The germline gives CDR1 KGHSH, CDR2 LQKENI. This CDR3 region has 16 residues. V was pared by 5 bases and J by 4 bases, with 8 bases of the junction left unmatched. The CDR3 loop is CASSAGGGAVTGELFF. The CDR3 nucleotides are TGTGCCAGCTCAGCCGGCGGGGGGGCCGTCACCGGGGAGCTGTTTTTT. Using reference TRBV18 and TRBJ2-2 for the parts outside the CDR3, the full variable domain is NAGVMQNPRHLVRRRGQEARLRCSPMKGHSHVYWYRQLPEEGLKFMVYLQKENIIDESGMPKERFSAEFPKEGPSILRIQQVVRGDSAAYFCASSAGGGAVTGELFFGEGSRLTVL.

The genes are TRBV5-6 and TRBJ2-1; no reliable D call. Per the germline V gene, CDR1 is SGHDT and CDR2 is YYEEEE. V was pared by 1 base and J by 6 bases, with 14 bases between. This CDR3 contains 15 residues. The CDR3 here is CASSLKILRFNEQFF. The CDR3 bases are TGTGCCAGCAGCTTGAAGATTTTAAGGTTCAATGAGCAGTTCTTC.

V and J are TRBV5-5 and TRBJ1-2, with D hard to call. Germline-derived CDR1 and CDR2 are SGHKS and YYEKEE (reference sequence). The germline V and J ends were trimmed by 0 bases and 8 bases, with 14 bases remaining between them. The CDR3 is 14 residues long. The CDR3 DNA follows: TGTGCCAGCAGCTTGGATAGGACGGCCGTGGGCTACACCTTC. This codes for CASSLDRTAVGYTF.

This clone was recorded once. The chain has TRBV4-3 and TRBJ2-1; TRBD1 is a possible D gene (6 bases). This CDR3 is built from 16 residues. Germline values: CDR1 LGHNA, CDR2 YSLEER. V shed 0 bases and J shed 3 bases, with 12 bases lying between them. The CDR3 nucleotides are TGCGCCAGCAGCCAAGATTTTCACAGGGTCTACAATGAGCAGTTCTTC. This gives the protein CASSQDFHRVYNEQFF.

This clone was observed once. This chain connects TRBV28 to TRBJ2-4, with a tentative D call TRBD2 (6 bases). Germline loops: CDR1 MDHEN, CDR2 SYDVKM. Deletions cut 7 bases from V and 0 bases from J, with 13 bases between. The CDR3 totals 15 residues. The CDR3 DNA reads TGTGCCAGCACTCACCGGGAGTTAGCCAAAAACATTCAGTACTTC. It yields the protein CASTHRELAKNIQYF.

The rearrangement links TRBV5-1 to TRBJ2-2; maybe TRBD2 (5 bases). This CDR3 region has 15 residues. Germline V gene sequence: CDR1 SGHRS, CDR2 YFSETQ. Trimming took 2 bases from V and 4 from J, leaving 12 bases between them. The CDR3 DNA follows: TGCGCCAGCAGCTTTACGGAGGCGGGCACCGGGGAGCTGTTTTTT. This codes for CASSFTEAGTGELFF.

J is TRBJ2-1 and V is TRBV12-5; 7 bases agree with TRBD1. V was pared by 1 base and J by 4 bases, with 4 bases of the junction left unmatched. CDR3 length: 15 amino acids. Looked up from germline, CDR1 is LGHNT and CDR2 is FRNRAP. Here the CDR3 DNA reads TGTGCTAGTGGTTTGGGGCAGACAGGGTACAATGAGCAGTTCTTC. Protein sequence: CASGLGQTGYNEQFF.

The chain employs TRBV7-9 and TRBJ2-7, with D perhaps matching TRBD1 or TRBD2 (6 bases each). V gave up 6 bases and J gave up 0 bases, with 15 bases separating them. Germline values: CDR1 SEHNR, CDR2 FQNEAQ (reference sequence). This CDR3 has 15 amino acids. CDR3 protein: CASSRQGGSSYEQYF. DNA of the CDR3: TGTGCCAGCAGTAGACAAGGGGGGAGCTCCTACGAGCAGTACTTC.

This chain connects TRBV6-1 to TRBJ2-7, with 7 positions matching TRBD1. The CDR3 is 12 residues long. V lost 8 bases to trimming and J lost 2 bases; unmatched junction nucleotides: 3. Germline V lookup: CDR1 MNHNS, CDR2 SASEGT. The CDR3 reads CASLDRTYEQYF. The DNA for the CDR3 is TGTGCCAGCCTGGACAGGACCTACGAGCAGTACTTC.

The rearrangement uses TRBV30 and TRBJ2-3; D is uncertain. From germline, CDR1 is GTSNPN and CDR2 SVGIG (reference sequence). The CDR3 loop spans 13 amino acids. V dropped 2 bases and J dropped 2 bases, with 8 bases sitting between them. The CDR3 DNA reads as TGTGCCTGGAGTTTCCAAAACACAGATACGCAGTATTTT. Translating gives CAWSFQNTDTQYF.

The genes are TRBV9 and TRBJ2-1; 11 positions match TRBD2. V lost 4 bases to trimming and J lost 4 bases; unmatched junction nucleotides: 7. CDR1 and CDR2 from the germline V gene are SGDLS and YYNGEE. The CDR3 is 16 amino acids. The CDR3 DNA is TGTGCCAGCAGCCCACTAGCGGGAGAGGGGTACAATGAGCAGTTCTTC. Amino acid sequence: CASSPLAGEGYNEQFF.

This chain uses TRBV5-1 with TRBJ2-5, with TRBD2 identical over 10 bases. The V segment lost 0 bases and the J segment 2 bases; nucleotides outside the gene matches: 7. The CDR3 totals 17 residues. CDR1 and CDR2 from the germline V gene are SGHRS and YFSETQ. The chain's CDR3 is CASSLGGVAGGQETQYF. DNA of the CDR3: TGCGCCAGCAGCTTGGGAGGAGTAGCGGGAGGACAAGAGACCCAGTACTTC.

The chain recombines TRBV6-5 with TRBJ2-7; the D is unclear. Per germline, CDR1 MNHEY and CDR2 SVGAGI. The CDR3 is 13 amino acids. The V end lost 4 bases, the J end lost 0 bases, and 7 bases lay between the germline ends. The CDR3 DNA reads TGTGCCAGCAGTTTACCGCCCTCCTACGAGCAGTACTTC. Amino acid sequence: CASSLPPSYEQYF.

The chain links TRBV7-9 to TRBJ1-5; D is uncertain. From germline, CDR1 is SEHNR and CDR2 FQNEAQ (reference sequence). V was trimmed by 1 base and J by 7 bases, leaving 8 bases between them. This CDR3 is 13 amino acids long. This chain's CDR3 is CASSLGSRQPQHF. CDR3 DNA sequence: TGTGCCAGCAGCTTAGGTAGTCGGCAGCCCCAGCATTTT.

The V call is TRBV2, the J call TRBJ1-3; D not certain. The V gene's germline CDR1 is SNHLY and CDR2 FYNNEI. CDR3 length equals 12 residues. Between the trimmed V and J ends, which lost 8 bases and 4 bases, there was a span of 9 bases. The CDR3 DNA is TGTGCCAGCGGTTCGCGCGGAAACACCATATATTTT. Its translation is CASGSRGNTIYF.

Only one count was recorded for this clone. The DNA for the CDR3 is TGCAGCGCTTGTTCGGTTGACTCCTACGAGCAGTACTTC. Its translation: CSACSVDSYEQYF. The chain recombines TRBV29-1 with TRBJ2-7; D call uncertain. There are 13 residues in the CDR3. Trimming left V 7 bases short and J 0 bases short, with 13 bases between. From germline, CDR1 is SQVTM and CDR2 ANQGSEA.